The 3 T cell receptor beta chains below all came from one sample that was sequenced in a study of cytomegalovirus exposure and HLA in healthy donors. The assay was immunoSEQ multiplex PCR, and TCRdb's table has in-frame clones only and misses some. The data show around 140,000 clones, approximately 94% seen once. Input material: PBMCs. These receptors all come from a man aged 18 to 30 in good health and CMV-seropositive.

The chain has TRBV5-1 and TRBJ2-7, with a tentative D call TRBD1 (6 bases). This CDR3 has 15 residues. Trimming pared 3 bases from V and 6 bases from J, leaving 19 bases between. From germline, CDR1 is SGHRS and CDR2 YFSETQ. CDR3 residues: CASSYGDTGLGEQYF. Written as DNA, the CDR3 is TGCGCCAGCAGCTACGGCGATACAGGGCTGGGCGAGCAGTACTTC.

The chain uses TRBV4-1 and TRBJ2-7, with a weak D call TRBD1 (6 bases). Germline loops: CDR1 MGHRA, CDR2 YSYEKL. The V end was cut by 0 bases, the J end by 3 bases, with 9 bases between. The CDR3 covers 14 residues. This CDR3 reads CASSQEGHVYEQYF. The CDR3 coding sequence is TGCGCCAGCAGCCAAGAGGGACATGTCTACGAGCAGTACTTC.

This clone occurred once. The chain uses TRBV2 and TRBJ2-5; 7 bases map to TRBD1. V shed 1 base, J shed 4 bases, and the junction held 6 bases outside the gene matches. CDR1 and CDR2 from the germline V gene are SNHLY and FYNNEI. CDR3 length equals 15 residues. CDR3 nucleotide sequence: TGTGCCAGCAGTGAAGAGGGGGCGGACCCAGAGACCCAGTACTTC. Its protein is CASSEEGADPETQYF.